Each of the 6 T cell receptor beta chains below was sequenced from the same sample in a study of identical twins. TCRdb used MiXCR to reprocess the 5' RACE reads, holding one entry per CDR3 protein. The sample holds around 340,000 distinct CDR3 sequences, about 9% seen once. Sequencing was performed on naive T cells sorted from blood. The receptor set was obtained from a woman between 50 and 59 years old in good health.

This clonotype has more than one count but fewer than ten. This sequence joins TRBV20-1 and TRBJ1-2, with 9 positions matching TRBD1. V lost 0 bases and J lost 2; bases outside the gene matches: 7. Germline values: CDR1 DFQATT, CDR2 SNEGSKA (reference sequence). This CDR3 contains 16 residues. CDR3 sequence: CSARDQDRGLNYGYTF. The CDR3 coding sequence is TGCAGTGCTAGAGATCAGGACAGGGGACTAAACTATGGCTACACCTTC.

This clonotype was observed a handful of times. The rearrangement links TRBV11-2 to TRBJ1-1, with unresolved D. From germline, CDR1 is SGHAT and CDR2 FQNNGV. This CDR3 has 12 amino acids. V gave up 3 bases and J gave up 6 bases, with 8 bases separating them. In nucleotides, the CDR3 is TGTGCCAGCAGCTTGAAACAGTCTGAAGCTTTCTTT. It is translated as CASSLKQSEAFF. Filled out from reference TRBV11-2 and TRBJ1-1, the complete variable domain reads EAGVAQSPRYKIIEKRQSVAFWCNPISGHATLYWYQQILGQGPKLLIQFQNNGVVDDSQLPKDRFSAERLKGVDSTLKIQPAKLEDSAVYLCASSLKQSEAFFGQGTRLTVV.

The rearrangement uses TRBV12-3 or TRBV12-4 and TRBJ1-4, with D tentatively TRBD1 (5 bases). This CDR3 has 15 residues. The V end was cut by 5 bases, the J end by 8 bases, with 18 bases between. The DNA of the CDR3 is TGTGCCAGCAGTGAAAGGGCCCAATGGGGCGAAAAACTGTTTTTT. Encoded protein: CASSERAQWGEKLFF.

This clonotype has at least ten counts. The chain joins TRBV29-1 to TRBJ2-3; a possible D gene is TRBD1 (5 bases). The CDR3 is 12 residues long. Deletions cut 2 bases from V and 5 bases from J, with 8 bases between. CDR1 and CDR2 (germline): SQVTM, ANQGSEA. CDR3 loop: CSVEQGLDTQYF. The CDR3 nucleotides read TGCAGCGTTGAACAGGGTCTAGATACGCAGTATTTT.

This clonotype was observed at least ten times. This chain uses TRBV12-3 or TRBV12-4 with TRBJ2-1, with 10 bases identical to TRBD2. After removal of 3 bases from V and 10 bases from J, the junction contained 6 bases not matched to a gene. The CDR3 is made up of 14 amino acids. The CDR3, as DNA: TGTGCCAGCAGTTTCGGGACTAGCGTTATGGAGCAGTTCTTC. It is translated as CASSFGTSVMEQFF.

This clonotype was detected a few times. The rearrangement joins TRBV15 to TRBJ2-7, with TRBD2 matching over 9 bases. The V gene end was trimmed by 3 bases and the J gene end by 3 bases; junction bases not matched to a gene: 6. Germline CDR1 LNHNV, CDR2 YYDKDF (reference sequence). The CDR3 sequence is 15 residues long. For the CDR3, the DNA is TGTGCCACCAGCAGGGGGGTAGCGGGGGACTACGAGCAGTACGTC. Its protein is CATSRGVAGDYEQYV.